The 22 T cell receptor beta chains below come from one sample, sequenced in a study of cytomegalovirus exposure and HLA in healthy donors. PCR was performed using 60 Vbeta and 13 Jbeta primers. TCRdb keeps only in-frame clones here, not all; method: immunoSEQ multiplex PCR. The sample holds about 130,000 clones, over 75% seen once. Sequenced input: PBMCs. These TCRs come from a man aged 50 to 59 in good health and CMV-seronegative.

The chain links TRBV2 to TRBJ1-5; D not certain. Germline values: CDR1 SNHLY, CDR2 FYNNEI. The CDR3 runs to 14 residues. Deletions cut 4 bases from V and 3 bases from J, with 10 bases between. The CDR3 spells CASSAGRHNQPQHF. DNA of the CDR3: TGTGCCAGCAGTGCAGGCCGGCACAATCAGCCCCAGCATTTT.

The chain couples TRBV18 to TRBJ2-7; perhaps TRBD1 as D (6 bases). Trimming left V 3 bases short and J 0 bases short, with 18 bases between. The CDR3 consists of 17 residues. The germline gives CDR1 KGHSH, CDR2 LQKENI. Written as DNA, the CDR3 is TGTGCCAGCTCACCGAGTGAAGGGGGACGGCACTCCTACGAGCAGTACTTC. Translation: CASSPSEGGRHSYEQYF. The full variable domain, with the rest looked up from reference TRBV18 and TRBJ2-7, is NAGVMQNPRHLVRRRGQEARLRCSPMKGHSHVYWYRQLPEEGLKFMVYLQKENIIDESGMPKERFSAEFPKEGPSILRIQQVVRGDSAAYFCASSPSEGGRHSYEQYFGPGTRLTVT.

The chain uses TRBV28 and TRBJ2-7; D may be TRBD2 (7 bases). The CDR3 loop spans 17 amino acids. V was shortened by 4 bases and J by 3 bases, with 22 bases between the two germline ends. The V gene's germline CDR1 is MDHEN and CDR2 SYDVKM. Here the CDR3 DNA reads TGTGCCAGCAGTTCCCCCCAGGGGCGGCGGGAGAGCTACGAGCAGTACTTC. Protein: CASSSPQGRRESYEQYF. The whole variable domain, remainder taken from reference TRBV28 and TRBJ2-7, is DVKVTQSSRYLVKRTGEKVFLECVQDMDHENMFWYRQDPGLGLRLIYFSYDVKMKEKGDIPEGYSVSREKKERFSLILESASTNQTSMYLCASSSPQGRRESYEQYFGPGTRLTVT.

The chain has TRBV9 and TRBJ1-2; TRBD1 agrees at 9 bases. Per germline, CDR1 SGDLS and CDR2 YYNGEE. The ends lost 3 bases at V and 5 bases at J; junction bases unmatched: 20. This CDR3 comprises 19 residues. The CDR3 DNA follows: TGTGCCAGCAGCGCCGTGGACAGGGGTCCTGACGGGACCTCTTATGGCTACACCTTC. Translated: CASSAVDRGPDGTSYGYTF.

The chain combines TRBV6-5 with TRBJ2-5; D may be TRBD2 (6 bases). This CDR3 has 14 amino acids. Per germline, CDR1 MNHEY and CDR2 SVGAGI. Trimming took off 2 bases at V and 5 bases at J, with 12 bases between the two ends. CDR3 coding DNA: TGTGCCAGCAGTTACGGCGGGGTTGAGGAGACCCAGTACTTC. Residues: CASSYGGVEETQYF.

This clone was seen more than once but under ten times. As DNA, the CDR3 is TGCGCCAGCAGCCAAGATACCGGAGACGCTAATGAAAAACTGTTTTTT. It yields the protein CASSQDTGDANEKLFF. The chain recombines TRBV4-3 with TRBJ1-4; D unclear. This CDR3 is built from 16 residues. Germline V gives CDR1 LGHNA, CDR2 YSLEER. The ends were cut back, 0 bases at V and 3 bases at J, with 11 bases in the middle.

The gene calls are TRBV19 and TRBJ1-1, with a possible D match to TRBD1 (6 bases). The CDR3 is 15 residues long. V lost 3 bases to trimming and J lost 5 bases, with 16 bases between them. The germline V gene encodes CDR1 LNHDA and CDR2 SQIVND (reference sequence). The CDR3 sequence: CASSMAPLTGTEAFF. CDR3 DNA sequence: TGTGCCAGTAGTATGGCCCCACTGACAGGAACTGAAGCTTTCTTT.

Concerning this clone: The same CDR3 can be traced to other DNA sequences in this sample. This chain's CDR3 is CASSYTGDSGNTIYF. The CDR3 coding sequence is TGTGCCAGCAGTTATACGGGAGACTCTGGAAACACCATATATTTT. This chain links TRBV6-5 with TRBJ1-3; D is uncertain. Deletions cut 3 bases from V and 0 bases from J, with 9 bases between. The CDR3 spans 15 residues. Germline CDR1 is MNHEY and CDR2 is SVGAGI.

V gene TRBV5-1 combines with J gene TRBJ2-3, with D possibly TRBD1 on 5 matching bases. Trimming stripped 0 bases from V and 2 bases from J, with 13 bases between. The CDR3 consists of 16 residues. In germline, CDR1 is SGHRS, CDR2 YFSETQ. In DNA, the CDR3 is TGCGCCAGCAGCTTGGATACAGGCCATCTCACAGATACGCAGTATTTT. Protein product: CASSLDTGHLTDTQYF.

This chain links TRBV6-6 with TRBJ2-5, with TRBD1 identical over 7 bases. The J call may not be correct, given that the DNA end is closer to TRBJ2-7. Germline V lookup: CDR1 MNHNY, CDR2 SVGAGI (reference sequence). The CDR3 contains 13 residues. The CDR3 DNA sequence: TGTGCCGGCGGAGACAGGGACTCCTACGAGCAGTACTTC. This sequence encodes CAGGDRDSYEQYF.

The V call is TRBV29-1, the J call TRBJ1-2, with D unresolved. CDR3 length: 13 amino acids. Per germline, CDR1 SQVTM and CDR2 ANQGSEA. Trimming left V 7 bases short and J 2 bases short, with 14 bases between. The CDR3 bases are TGCAGCGCTATGGGAGTCCCCAACTATGGCTACACCTTC. Translated: CSAMGVPNYGYTF.

This clone has a handful of counts. The chain uses TRBV7-3 and TRBJ2-1; 7 bases fit TRBD1. V was clipped by 6 bases and J by 7 bases; unmatched bases: 12. This CDR3 region has 15 residues. Germline V CDR1 and CDR2: SGHTA, FQGTGA. The CDR3 DNA is TGTGCCAGCAGGTCCGACAGGGAAAACCTGAATGAGCAGTTCTTC. It codes for CASRSDRENLNEQFF.

The chain is built from TRBV11-2 and TRBJ2-3, with D maybe TRBD2 (6 bases). Germline V gene sequence: CDR1 SGHAT, CDR2 FQNNGV. This CDR3 comprises 19 residues. V was trimmed by 2 bases and J by 0 bases, leaving 21 bases between them. CDR3 sequence (DNA): TGTGCCAGCAGCTTAAACCCGGGGACTGTGCACTCTAGCACAGATACGCAGTATTTT. Its translation: CASSLNPGTVHSSTDTQYF.

This clone was seen more than once but under ten times. This rearrangement joins TRBV11-2 to TRBJ2-1, with 7 bases fitting TRBD2. The CDR3 sequence is 16 residues long. With 4 bases clipped from V and 4 bases from J, the junction kept 10 bases outside the gene matches. CDR1 and CDR2 from the germline V gene are SGHAT and FQNNGV. CDR3 coding DNA: TGTGCCAGCAGCTCCCTCGTTGGGGGGGAATACAATGAGCAGTTCTTC. It encodes CASSSLVGGEYNEQFF.

This clone turned up a few times. In nucleotides, the CDR3 is TGTGCCAGCTCACTGGGCAATCTGAACACCGGGGAGCTGTTTTTT. Translating gives CASSLGNLNTGELFF. The chain uses TRBV18 and TRBJ2-2; D not certain. With 4 bases removed from V and 1 base from J, the gap between germline ends came to 10 bases. Per the germline V gene, CDR1 is KGHSH and CDR2 is LQKENI. The CDR3 runs to 15 residues.

The rearrangement links TRBV10-1 to TRBJ2-7, with 8 bases fitting TRBD1. In germline, CDR1 is WNHNN, CDR2 SYGVQD (reference sequence). The CDR3 runs 14 residues. V shed 4 bases and J 7 bases; nucleotides not matched to a gene: 9. The CDR3 region has the DNA TGCGCCAGCAGTGCTGGACAGGGAATGGGAGAGCAGTACTTC. This sequence encodes CASSAGQGMGEQYF.

The J gene is TRBJ2-2, the V gene TRBV5-1, with 16 bases identical to TRBD2. This CDR3 contains 18 residues. V lost 5 bases to trimming and J lost 5 bases; unmatched junction nucleotides: 9. Germline CDR1 and CDR2: SGHRS and YFSETQ. The CDR3, as DNA: TGCGCCAGCAGTTCGGGACTAGCGGGAGGGCGGATTACCGGGGAGCTGTTTTTT. Translating it yields CASSSGLAGGRITGELFF.

The chain links TRBV7-2 to TRBJ2-5; 11 bases map to TRBD2. The germline V gene has CDR1 SGHTA and CDR2 FQGNSA. The CDR3 runs 15 residues. The V gene end was trimmed by 0 bases and the J gene end by 4 bases; junction bases not matched to a gene: 1. In nucleotides, the CDR3 is TGTGCCAGCAGCTTAGCAGGACTAGCGGGAGAGACCCAGTACTTC. It encodes CASSLAGLAGETQYF.

The chain couples TRBV2 to TRBJ2-4; possibly TRBD2 for D (6 bases). Germline CDR1 and CDR2: SNHLY and FYNNEI. The CDR3 is 15 residues long. Between the trimmed V and J ends, which lost 6 bases and 0 bases, there was a span of 12 bases. The CDR3 coding sequence is TGTGCCAGCAGCGCTCAGGGACTAGCCAAAAACATTCAGTACTTC. Its translation is CASSAQGLAKNIQYF.

Worth noting for this clone: The identical CDR3 is also encoded by other nucleotide sequences in the sample. The V call is TRBV28, the J call TRBJ1-5, with 9 bases that match TRBD1. Germline V gene lookup returns CDR1 MDHEN and CDR2 SYDVKM. The J segment lost 4 bases and the V segment lost 2 bases, leaving 0 bases of the junction unmatched. This CDR3 has 14 amino acids. The CDR3 region is CASSLDRGNQPQHF. The CDR3 DNA reads as TGTGCCAGCAGTTTAGACAGGGGGAATCAGCCCCAGCATTTT.

This clone was observed a single time. The chain couples TRBV9 to TRBJ2-7, with TRBD2 identical over 7 bases. Per the germline V gene, CDR1 is SGDLS and CDR2 is YYNGEE. This CDR3 spans 18 amino acids. V shed 7 bases and J 0 bases; nucleotides not matched to a gene: 19. In nucleotides, the CDR3 is TGTGCCAGCGGTGGGGGGGGTACGGCGGGCGCTAGCTCCTACGAGCAGTACTTC. It is translated as CASGGGGTAGASSYEQYF.

The chain joins TRBV6-5 to TRBJ2-3, with no clear D. CDR1 and CDR2 from the germline V gene are MNHEY and SVGAGI. V was cut by 5 bases and J by 3 bases, with 12 bases left in between. CDR3 size: 14 residues. The CDR3 loop reads CASSPLSRTDTQYF. CDR3 bases: TGTGCCAGCAGTCCACTTAGCAGAACAGATACGCAGTATTTT.